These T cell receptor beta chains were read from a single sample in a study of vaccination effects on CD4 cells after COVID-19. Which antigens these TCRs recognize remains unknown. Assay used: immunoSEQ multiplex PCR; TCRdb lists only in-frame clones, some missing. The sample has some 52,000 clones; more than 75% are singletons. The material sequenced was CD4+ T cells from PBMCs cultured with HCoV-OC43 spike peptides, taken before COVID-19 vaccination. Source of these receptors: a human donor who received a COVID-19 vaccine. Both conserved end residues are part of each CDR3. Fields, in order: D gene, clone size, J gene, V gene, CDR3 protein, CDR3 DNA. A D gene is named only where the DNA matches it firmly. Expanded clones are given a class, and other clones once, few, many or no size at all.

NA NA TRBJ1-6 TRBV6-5 CASMGAGQLRSPLHF TGTGCCAGCATGGGGGCAGGGCAATTACGGTCACCCCTCCACTTT
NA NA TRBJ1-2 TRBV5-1 CASSLEGNYGYTF TGCGCCAGCAGCTTGGAAGGGAACTATGGCTACACCTTC
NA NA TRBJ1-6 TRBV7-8 CASSFGSSYNSPLHF TGTGCCAGCAGCTTCGGGAGCTCCTATAATTCACCCCTCCACTTT
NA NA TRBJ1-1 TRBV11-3 CASSLAKNTEAFF TGTGCCAGCAGCTTAGCTAAGAACACTGAAGCTTTCTTT
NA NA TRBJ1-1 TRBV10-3 CAISESYSPGGTEAFF TGTGCCATCAGTGAGTCTTATAGCCCGGGCGGCACTGAAGCTTTCTTT
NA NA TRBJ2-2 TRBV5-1 CASSLAGGGYTGELFF TGCGCCAGCAGCTTAGCTGGGGGCGGCTATACCGGGGAGCTGTTTTTT
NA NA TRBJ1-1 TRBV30 CAWSVTENTEAFF TGTGCCTGGAGTGTAACCGAGAACACTGAAGCTTTCTTT
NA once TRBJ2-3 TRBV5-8 CASSRLRGTSTDTQYF TGTGCCAGCAGCCGCTTAAGGGGGACTAGCACAGATACGCAGTATTTT
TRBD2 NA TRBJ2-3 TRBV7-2 CASSPTPSGGTDTQYF TGTGCCAGCAGCCCCACCCCCAGCGGGGGCACAGATACGCAGTATTTT
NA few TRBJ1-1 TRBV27 CASGGVGYNTEAFF TGTGCCTCAGGAGGGGTAGGTTACAACACTGAAGCTTTCTTT
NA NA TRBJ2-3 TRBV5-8 CASSLVGLLQSTDTQYF TGTGCCAGCAGCTTGGTAGGCCTACTCCAGAGCACAGATACGCAGTATTTT
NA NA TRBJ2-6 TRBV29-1 CSVESRGRANVLTF TGCAGCGTTGAGAGTAGGGGTAGGGCCAACGTCCTGACTTTC
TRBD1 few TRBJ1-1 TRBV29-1 CSVRLGQANTEAFF TGCAGCGTTCGTTTGGGACAGGCGAACACTGAAGCTTTCTTT
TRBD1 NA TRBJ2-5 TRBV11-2 CASSPGTASETQYF TGTGCCAGCAGCCCCGGGACAGCCTCAGAGACCCAGTACTTC
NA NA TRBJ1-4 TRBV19 CASSGRGSNEKLFF TGTGCCAGTAGTGGCAGGGGTTCTAATGAAAAACTGTTTTTT
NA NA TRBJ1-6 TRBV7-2 CASSPRRRTTSNNSPLHF TGTGCCAGCAGCCCCCGCCGACGGACTACTTCAAATAATTCACCCCTCCACTTT
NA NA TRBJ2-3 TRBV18 CASSPDGARGDTQYF TGTGCCAGCTCACCCGACGGGGCCCGGGGAGATACGCAGTATTTT
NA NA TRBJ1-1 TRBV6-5 CASSYARGTEAFF TGTGCCAGCAGTTACGCGAGGGGCACTGAAGCTTTCTTT
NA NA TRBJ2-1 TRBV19 CASRPGFGSYNEQFF TGTGCCAGTAGGCCAGGGTTCGGCTCCTACAATGAGCAGTTCTTC
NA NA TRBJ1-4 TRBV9 CASSVAPKFTTNEKLFF TGTGCCAGCAGCGTAGCTCCAAAGTTTACAACTAATGAAAAACTGTTTTTT
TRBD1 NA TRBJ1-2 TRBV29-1 CATSGGLGYTF TGCGCAACCTCAGGGGGCCTTGGCTACACCTTC
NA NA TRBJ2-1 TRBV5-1 CASTLNRDYNEQFF TGCGCCAGCACCCTAAACAGGGACTACAATGAGCAGTTCTTC
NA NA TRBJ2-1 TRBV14 CASSQGGVQSQNEQFF TGTGCCAGCAGCCAAGGCGGGGTCCAATCACAAAATGAGCAGTTCTTC
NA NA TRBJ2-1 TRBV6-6 CASSGTRGEQFF TGTGCCAGCAGCGGTACTAGAGGTGAGCAGTTCTTC
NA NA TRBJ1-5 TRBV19 CASVPRLGGNQPQHF TGTGCCAGTGTACCCCGATTGGGAGGGAATCAGCCCCAGCATTTT
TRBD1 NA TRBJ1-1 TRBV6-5 CASSRKGQGITEAFF TGTGCCAGCAGTCGGAAGGGACAGGGGATCACTGAAGCTTTCTTT
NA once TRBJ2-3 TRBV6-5 CASHRQVAADTQYF TGTGCCAGCCATAGACAGGTCGCTGCAGATACGCAGTATTTT
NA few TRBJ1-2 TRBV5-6 CASSLGPGVDYGYTF TGTGCCAGCAGCTTGGGGCCAGGGGTCGACTATGGCTACACCTTC
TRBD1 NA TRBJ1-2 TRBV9 CASRGGDYGYTF TGTGCCAGCAGAGGGGGCGATTATGGCTACACCTTC
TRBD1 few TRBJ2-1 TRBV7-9 CASSPRGQGSYNEQFF TGTGCCAGCAGCCCTCGGGGACAGGGCTCCTACAATGAGCAGTTCTTC
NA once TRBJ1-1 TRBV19 CASRSILRAWDTEAFF TGTGCCAGTAGGTCCATCCTCAGGGCGTGGGACACTGAAGCTTTCTTT
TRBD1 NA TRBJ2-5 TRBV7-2 CASSLAGGAETQYF TGTGCCAGCAGCTTGGCAGGGGGCGCGGAGACCCAGTACTTC
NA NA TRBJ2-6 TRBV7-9 CASSLGGAGANVLTF TGTGCCAGCAGCTTAGGAGGGGCTGGGGCCAACGTCCTGACTTTC
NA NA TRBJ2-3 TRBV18 CASYLEADTQYF TGTGCCAGCTACCTAGAAGCAGATACGCAGTATTTT
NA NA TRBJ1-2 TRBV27 CASSRDRDPNYGYTF TGTGCCAGCAGTCGTGACAGAGACCCAAACTATGGCTACACCTTC
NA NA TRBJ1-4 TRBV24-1 CATSGASNEKLFF TGTGCCACCTCGGGAGCTAGTAATGAAAAACTGTTTTTT
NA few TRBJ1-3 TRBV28 CASSLQVGNTIYF TGTGCCAGCAGTTTACAGGTTGGAAACACCATATATTTT
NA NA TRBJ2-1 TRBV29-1 CSATRVGQGYNEQFF TGCAGCGCCACCCGGGTGGGGCAGGGGTACAATGAGCAGTTCTTC
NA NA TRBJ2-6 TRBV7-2 CASSLGSQRGANVLTF TGTGCCAGCAGCTTAGGGTCCCAAAGAGGGGCCAACGTCCTGACTTTC
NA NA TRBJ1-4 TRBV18 CASSPTDGAGLFF TGTGCCAGCTCACCTACGGACGGGGCCGGACTGTTTTTT
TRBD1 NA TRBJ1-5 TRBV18 CASSPLGQTISPQHF TGTGCCAGCTCACCCCTGGGACAGACCATATCACCCCAGCATTTT
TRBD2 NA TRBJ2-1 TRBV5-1 CASSPIAGGRYNEQFF TGCGCCAGCAGCCCGATAGCGGGGGGCCGGTACAATGAGCAGTTCTTC
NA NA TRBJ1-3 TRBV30 CAWSVLSRETGNTIYF TGTGCCTGGAGTGTACTTTCCAGGGAGACTGGAAACACCATATATTTT
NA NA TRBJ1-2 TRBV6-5 CASSPGLWNFYGYTF TGTGCCAGCAGTCCAGGGCTCTGGAACTTCTATGGCTACACCTTC
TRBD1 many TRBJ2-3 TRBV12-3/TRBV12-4 CASGQGRTDTQYF TGTGCCAGCGGACAGGGACGCACAGATACGCAGTATTTT
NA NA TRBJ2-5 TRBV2 CASSGGGAETQYF TGTGCCAGCAGTGGGGGGGGCGCGGAGACCCAGTACTTC
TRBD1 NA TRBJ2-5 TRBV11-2 CASSRNRGRETQYF TGTGCCAGCAGCCGTAACAGGGGTCGGGAGACCCAGTACTTC
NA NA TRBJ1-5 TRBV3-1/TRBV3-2 CASSRNQGDQPQHF TGTGCCAGCAGCCGGAACCAGGGAGATCAGCCCCAGCATTTT
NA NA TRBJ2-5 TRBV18 CASSPRSLSQGETQYF TGTGCCAGCTCACCACGGTCCCTATCTCAGGGGGAGACCCAGTACTTC
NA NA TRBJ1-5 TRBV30 CAWSVPHRDNQPQHF TGTGCCTGGAGTGTACCCCACAGGGATAATCAGCCCCAGCATTTT
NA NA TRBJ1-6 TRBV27 CASSIYNSPLHF TGTGCCAGCAGTATCTATAATTCACCCCTCCACTTT
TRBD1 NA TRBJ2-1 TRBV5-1 CASSLGGTDSYNEQFF TGCGCCAGCAGCTTGGGTGGGACAGACTCCTACAATGAGCAGTTCTTC
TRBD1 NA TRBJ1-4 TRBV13 CASSRRTGFEKLFF TGTGCCAGCAGCCGACGGACAGGGTTTGAAAAACTGTTTTTT